Listed here are 13 T cell receptor beta chains from one sample, sequenced in a study of Graves' ophthalmopathy and Graves' hyperthyroidism. Transcripts of RNA were the source for amplifying TCR beta CDR3 regions. RT-PCR with HTBI primers came first, then second-round multiplex PCR. TCRdb reprocessed the multiplex PCR reads via MiXCR and lists one record per CDR3 protein. The sample holds about 390,000 distinct CDR3 sequences; 15% are singletons and the top ten take about 7%. The sample was peripheral blood. These receptors were obtained from a woman aged 18 to 35 with stable Graves' hyperthyroidism.

A remark on this clonotype: It may be a read error: a sequence one base away is much more abundant. CDR3 in amino acids: CAISETQQNTGELFF. CDR3 DNA sequence: TGTGCCATCAGTGAGACACAGCAGAACACCGGGGAGCTGTTTTTT. The rearrangement joins TRBV10-3 to TRBJ2-2; no clear D gene. Germline CDR1 and CDR2: ENHRY and SYGVKD. The CDR3 totals 15 residues. Trimming shortened V by 2 bases and J by 1 base, and 8 bases separated the two germline ends.

The sample holds a few counts of this clonotype. The genes are TRBV10-1 and TRBJ2-7; D may correspond to TRBD1 or TRBD2 (5 bases each). The germline CDR1 and CDR2 sequences are WNHNN and SYGVQD (reference sequence). V gave up 2 bases and J gave up 5 bases, with 10 bases separating them. This CDR3 is built from 13 residues. CDR3 coding DNA: TGCGCCAGCAGTGAGCAGGGTAGCGACGAGCAGTACTTC. This gives the protein CASSEQGSDEQYF.

This clonotype was counted ten times or more. The chain couples TRBV27 to TRBJ2-3; no clear D. The CDR3 runs to 13 residues. CDR1 is MNHEY and CDR2 is SMNVEV in the germline V gene (reference sequence). Trimming removed 3 bases from V and 0 bases from J, with 4 bases in between. CDR3 in DNA: TGTGCCAGCAGTTTGACTAGCACAGATACGCAGTATTTT. Translation: CASSLTSTDTQYF.

This clonotype was seen at least ten times. This chain links TRBV24-1 with TRBJ2-5; 9 positions agree with TRBD1. V shed 4 bases and J 3 bases; nucleotides not matched to a gene: 8. CDR1 is KGHDR and CDR2 is SFDVKD in the germline V gene. The CDR3 loop spans 16 amino acids. In nucleotides, the CDR3 is TGTGCCACCAGTGACCAGGACAGGGGACTTAAAGAGACCCAGTACTTC. Encoded protein: CATSDQDRGLKETQYF.

This clonotype was observed at least ten times. The rearrangement uses TRBV28 and TRBJ1-2; TRBD1 matches at 10 bases. Germline V gene lookup returns CDR1 MDHEN and CDR2 SYDVKM. CDR3 length: 19 residues. V gave up 2 bases and J gave up 1 base; unmatched junction bases: 13. The CDR3 DNA reads as TGTGCCAGCAGTTTAAGCGGACAGGGGGGGGTGATGGATAACTATGGCTACACCTTC. Translation: CASSLSGQGGVMDNYGYTF.

This clonotype was observed many times. The V call is TRBV29-1, the J call TRBJ1-1, with D unclear. CDR1 is SQVTM, CDR2 ANQGSEA, per germline. CDR3 length: 13 residues. Trimming took off 1 base at V and 8 bases at J, with 14 bases between the two ends. CDR3 sequence (DNA): TGCAGCGTTGAAGGTGGGTCACTGAGGGAAGCTTTCTTT. Translating it yields CSVEGGSLREAFF.

This clonotype was picked up a small number of times. Since a much larger clone is just one base distant, this may be a read error. CDR3 coding DNA: TGCGCCAGCAGCCAAGATTGGACAGGGGGCTACGAGCAGTACTTC. Its protein is CASSQDWTGGYEQYF. The chain uses TRBV4-1 and TRBJ2-7; 10 bases agree with TRBD1. The V gene end was trimmed by 0 bases and the J gene end by 3 bases; junction bases not matched to a gene: 2. The CDR3 is 15 residues long. Germline loops: CDR1 MGHRA, CDR2 YSYEKL.

This clonotype was counted at least ten times. The rearrangement links TRBV12-5 to TRBJ1-2, with D possibly TRBD1 on 6 matching bases. The ends were cut back, 5 bases at V and 5 bases at J, with 18 bases in the middle. Germline values: CDR1 LGHNT, CDR2 FRNRAP. There are 15 residues in the CDR3. As DNA, the CDR3 is TGTGCTAGTGGTCTGGGGGGACAAGGAAGTTATGGCTACACCTTC. This gives the protein CASGLGGQGSYGYTF.

This clonotype was detected many times. The V call is TRBV5-1, the J call TRBJ1-1; possibly TRBD1 for D (6 bases). Germline V gene lookup returns CDR1 SGHRS and CDR2 YFSETQ. Trimming cost V 7 bases and J 1 base, with 14 bases left between them. CDR3 length: 14 residues. The CDR3 region is CASRPGHPNTEAFF. The CDR3 nucleotides read TGCGCCAGCCGACCGGGACACCCGAACACTGAAGCTTTCTTT.

The sample holds a few counts of this clonotype. The rearrangement joins TRBV3-1 to TRBJ1-2, with D tentatively TRBD1 (5 bases). The CDR3 totals 15 residues. CDR1 LGHDT and CDR2 YNNKEL come from the germline V gene (reference sequence). The V end lost 1 base, the J end lost 4 bases, and 13 bases lay between the germline ends. The CDR3 DNA follows: TGTGCCAGCAGCCAAGGAGAGGGGACCTTCTATGGCTACACCTTC. This codes for CASSQGEGTFYGYTF.

This clonotype showed up many times. This sequence joins TRBV27 and TRBJ2-2; D call uncertain. From germline, CDR1 is MNHEY and CDR2 SMNVEV (reference sequence). The CDR3 is 15 residues long. The germline V and J ends were trimmed by 2 bases and 1 base, with 8 bases remaining between them. The CDR3 DNA follows: TGTGCCAGCAGTTTAAGGCGGATGAACACCGGGGAGCTGTTTTTT. Translated: CASSLRRMNTGELFF.

This clonotype has ten or more counts. V usage is TRBV11-2 and J usage is TRBJ2-7; 7 bases are shared with TRBD1. After removal of 2 bases from V and 5 bases from J, the junction contained 6 bases not matched to a gene. The germline gives CDR1 SGHAT, CDR2 FQNNGV. This CDR3 has 14 residues. CDR3 amino acids: CASSLRLGGHEQYF. DNA for the CDR3: TGTGCCAGCAGCTTAAGGTTAGGGGGCCACGAGCAGTACTTC.

This clonotype was found many times. The chain uses TRBV6-1 and TRBJ1-1; possibly TRBD1 for D (5 bases). The CDR3 totals 12 residues. Trimming pared 2 bases from V and 10 bases from J, leaving 11 bases between. Germline assignment: CDR1 MNHNS and CDR2 SASEGT. The CDR3 is CASSELGGLAFF. CDR3 nucleotide sequence: TGTGCCAGCAGTGAATTGGGGGGGTTAGCTTTCTTT.